The T cell receptor (beta chain) described here comes from a study of T cells after yellow fever vaccination. General study points: Researchers noted that a small share of clonotypes showed up in both CD4 and CD8 compartments.

One entry per CDR3 protein results from TCRdb running MiXCR on the 5' RACE reads. This sample has around 610,000 distinct CDR3 sequences, with around an eighth found just once. Turning to this clonotype: Its antigen is as yet unknown.

Germline lookup yields CDR1 SGHTA and CDR2 FQGNSA. The CDR3 is 15 residues long. The germline V and J ends were trimmed by 5 bases and 0 bases, with 13 bases remaining between them. Sample: PBMCs, taken on the day of the yellow fever booster vaccination. V gene TRBV7-2 combines with J gene TRBJ1-1; no reliable D call. The clonotype originates from a man aged 25-45 years who received the YFV17D yellow fever vaccine. CDR3 in DNA: TGTGCCAGCAGCCACGTGGGAGACATGAACACTGAAGCTTTCTTT. It specifies CASSHVGDMNTEAFF. Full variable domain (remainder filled in from reference TRBV7-2 and TRBJ1-1): GAGVSQSPSNKVTEKGKDVELRCDPISGHTALYWYRQSLGQGLEFLIYFQGNSAPDKSGLPSDRFSAERTGGSVSTLTIQRTQQEDSAVYLCASSHVGDMNTEAFFGQGTRLTVV.